These 18 T cell receptor beta chains share one sample of origin, sequenced in a study of T-cell reconstitution after alpha-beta-depleted transplantation in children. Unique molecular identifiers were incorporated during preparation of the TCRbeta library. TCRdb recomputed calls from the PCR reads with MiXCR, one row per CDR3 protein. The sample lists 210,000 or so distinct CDR3 sequences, 8.5% to 10% occurring once. The specimen comprised PBMCs from the stem cell graft donor, sampled from the stem cell graft. The receptors here all came from a human donor who donated a stem cell graft to a child with acute lymphoblastic leukemia.

This clonotype occurred many times. This chain links TRBV6-5 with TRBJ1-1, with 8 bases lining up with TRBD1. The germline CDR1 and CDR2 sequences are MNHEY and SVGAGI. The CDR3 is 19 amino acids. J was trimmed by 4 bases and V by 0 bases; bases with no gene match: 16. CDR3 sequence reads: CASSYSDRGLEMSVTEAFF. The CDR3 DNA reads as TGTGCCAGCAGTTACTCAGACAGGGGTCTGGAGATGAGTGTCACTGAAGCTTTCTTT.

This clonotype was detected a few times. This chain joins TRBV29-1 and TRBJ2-3; 10 nucleotides match TRBD1. Germline V gives CDR1 SQVTM, CDR2 ANQGSEA. J was trimmed by 3 bases and V by 8 bases; bases with no gene match: 5. CDR3 length equals 13 residues. The CDR3 region is CSTGQGWTDTQYF. The DNA of the CDR3 is TGCAGCACGGGACAGGGGTGGACAGATACGCAGTATTTT.

This clonotype has a count of ten or more. The J gene is TRBJ1-5, the V gene TRBV27; D unclear. The CDR3 has 14 amino acids. Trimming cost V 5 bases and J 0 bases, with 8 bases left between them. Per germline, CDR1 MNHEY and CDR2 SMNVEV (reference sequence). The CDR3 DNA reads TGTGCCAGCAGTCATCGGGATAGCAATCAGCCCCAGCATTTT. Translating it yields CASSHRDSNQPQHF.

J is TRBJ1-2 and V is TRBV5-1; a weak D match, TRBD1 (5 bases). This CDR3 is built from 14 residues. The V end was cut by 0 bases, the J end by 4 bases, with 10 bases between. CDR1 is SGHRS and CDR2 is YFSETQ in the germline V gene. The CDR3 bases are TGCGCCAGCAGCTTGGCGGGGGATACCTATGGCTACACCTTC. Protein product: CASSLAGDTYGYTF.

This clonotype was picked up a small number of times. The chain links TRBV14 to TRBJ2-7; D not resolved. Germline V CDR1 and CDR2: SGHDN, FVKESK. The CDR3 is 15 residues long. Trimming took off 0 bases at V and 2 bases at J, with 11 bases between the two ends. Here the CDR3 DNA reads TGTGCCAGCAGCCAAGATGCCAGGAAGCCCTACGAGCAGTACTTC. Encoded protein: CASSQDARKPYEQYF.

V and J are TRBV5-1 and TRBJ1-2, with D perhaps matching TRBD1 (5 bases). Trimming stripped 2 bases from V and 0 bases from J, with 14 bases between. The germline gives CDR1 SGHRS, CDR2 YFSETQ. CDR3 length: 16 residues. The CDR3 DNA reads as TGCGCCAGCAGCTTCCCAGGGAATAAAGCTAACTATGGCTACACCTTC. It translates to CASSFPGNKANYGYTF.

This clonotype was recorded a few times. The J gene is TRBJ2-7, the V gene TRBV7-9, with no clear D. Trimming took 8 bases from V and 2 from J, leaving 10 bases between them. Germline V lookup: CDR1 SEHNR, CDR2 FQNEAQ (reference sequence). CDR3 size: 12 residues. DNA of the CDR3: TGTGCCAGCGCCACCCAGCCCTACGAGCAGTACTTC. Translating gives CASATQPYEQYF.

This clonotype has ten or more counts. The gene calls are TRBV29-1 and TRBJ1-2, with D tentatively TRBD1 (5 bases). Germline CDR1 SQVTM, CDR2 ANQGSEA. The CDR3 has 14 residues. V was shortened by 6 bases and J by 4 bases, with 18 bases between the two germline ends. The DNA of the CDR3 is TGCAGCGTCTCCTCCGTGGGGCAGGGCTATGGCTACACCTTC. The encoded protein is CSVSSVGQGYGYTF. The complete variable domain, with remaining parts taken from reference TRBV29-1 and TRBJ1-2, reads SAVISQKPSRDICQRGTSLTIQCQVDSQVTMMFWYRQQPGQSLTLIATANQGSEATYESGFVIDKFPISRPNLTFSTLTVSNMSPEDSSIYLCSVSSVGQGYGYTFGSGTRLTVV.

This clonotype was seen more than once but under ten times. CDR3 sequence: CASSLEGLTPLHF. DNA for the CDR3: TGTGCCAGCAGTTTGGAGGGTTTGACACCCCTCCACTTT. The chain links TRBV12-3 or TRBV12-4 to TRBJ1-6; D uncertain. V was clipped by 3 bases and J by 11 bases, with 11 bases between them. The CDR3 contains 13 residues.

This clonotype was seen many times. The chain has TRBV5-1 and TRBJ1-2; D may be TRBD1 (5 bases). Germline assignment: CDR1 SGHRS and CDR2 YFSETQ. The CDR3 covers 13 residues. V was clipped by 4 bases and J by 5 bases, with 12 bases between them. The CDR3 DNA follows: TGCGCCAGCAGCCCCGGGACCGAGTATGGCTACACCTTC. Its translation: CASSPGTEYGYTF.

The rearrangement links TRBV12-3 or TRBV12-4 to TRBJ2-1; TRBD2 matches 7 bases. The J segment lost 0 bases and the V segment lost 2 bases, leaving 16 bases of the junction unmatched. CDR3 length equals 20 residues. The CDR3 nucleotides read TGTGCCAGCAGTTTAAGCGGGACTGCCCCGGATAGTAGCTCCTACAATGAGCAGTTCTTC. Amino acid sequence: CASSLSGTAPDSSSYNEQFF.

This clonotype was detected only a few times. V and J are TRBV20-1 and TRBJ2-1, with 10 positions matching TRBD2. V trimming: 3 bases; J trimming: 8 bases; junction bases outside the gene matches: 10. CDR3 size: 15 residues. Germline lookup yields CDR1 DFQATT and CDR2 SNEGSKA (reference sequence). CDR3: CSASRASGGLDEQFF. CDR3 coding DNA: TGCAGTGCTAGTAGGGCTAGCGGGGGCCTCGATGAGCAGTTCTTC.

The table lists this clonotype with many counts. The rearrangement joins TRBV7-2 to TRBJ1-1, with 8 bases lining up with TRBD1. The CDR3 length is 12 residues. Germline V gene lookup returns CDR1 SGHTA and CDR2 FQGNSA. Losses at the gene ends were 3 bases for V and 9 bases for J; bases not matched to a gene: 3. For the CDR3, the DNA is TGTGCCAGCAGCTTGAGGACAGGGCAAGCTTTCTTT. This translates into CASSLRTGQAFF. Supplemented by reference TRBV7-2 and TRBJ1-1, the full variable domain reads GAGVSQSPSNKVTEKGKDVELRCDPISGHTALYWYRQSLGQGLEFLIYFQGNSAPDKSGLPSDRFSAERTGGSVSTLTIQRTQQEDSAVYLCASSLRTGQAFFGQGTRLTVV.

A note on this clonotype: A read error may explain this, as a much larger clone is one base away. This chain connects TRBV29-1 to TRBJ1-1; the D gene is possibly TRBD1 (5 bases). CDR3 length: 12 residues. The germline CDR1 and CDR2 sequences are SQVTM and ANQGSEA. The CDR3 nucleotides are TGCAGCGTTGTTAGGGACGGCCCTGAAACTTTCTTT. Protein: CSVVRDGPETFF.

This clonotype came up a few times. V and J are TRBV7-6 and TRBJ2-1, with D possibly being TRBD1 or TRBD2 (5 bases each). Trimming stripped 4 bases from V and 0 bases from J, with 10 bases between. Per the germline V gene, CDR1 is SGHVS and CDR2 is FNYEAQ. This CDR3 region has 15 residues. CDR3 region: CASSSEGLSYNEQFF. For the CDR3, the DNA is TGTGCCAGCAGCTCTGAGGGGCTCTCCTACAATGAGCAGTTCTTC.

This clonotype has more than one count but fewer than ten. The rearrangement uses TRBV12-3 or TRBV12-4 and TRBJ1-5, with TRBD1 matching 10 bases. This CDR3 contains 15 residues. The V gene end was trimmed by 7 bases and the J gene end by 7 bases; junction bases not matched to a gene: 10. CDR3 region: CASTTDRDRGQPQHF. In DNA form, the CDR3 reads TGTGCCAGCACCACTGACCGGGACAGGGGACAGCCCCAGCATTTT.

This clonotype was observed a few times. The genes are TRBV4-3 and TRBJ2-2, with D perhaps matching TRBD1 (6 bases). CDR1 is LGHNA, CDR2 YSLEER, per germline. The CDR3 sequence is 16 residues long. V was clipped by 1 base and J by 1 base, with 10 bases between them. The CDR3 reads CASSQVGQLNTGELFF. CDR3 sequence (DNA): TGCGCCAGCAGCCAAGTCGGACAGTTGAACACCGGGGAGCTGTTTTTT.

Notes on this clonotype: Being one base from a much bigger clone, this may be a read error. Lacking the conserved final phenylalanine or tryptophan, this CDR3 likely reflects a read error. V gene TRBV7-2 combines with J gene TRBJ1-1; 8 nucleotides match TRBD1. Trimming removed 5 bases from V and 0 bases from J; junction bases left unmatched: 8. This CDR3 is 16 amino acids long. The V gene's germline CDR1 is SGHTA and CDR2 FQGNSA. Written as DNA, the CDR3 is TGTGCCAGCAGCCCCGGGACAGGATTCATGAACACTGAAGCTTTCTAT. Protein: CASSPGTGFMNTEAFY.